This TCR beta chain was observed in a study of control samples from healthy donors and cancer patients. This CDR3 spans 11 amino acids. Trimming took 6 bases from V and 6 from J, leaving 6 bases between them. TCRdb's table, derived via immunoSEQ multiplex PCR, lists solely in-frame clones and lacks some. Here the sample spans about 76,000 clones, around nine tenths being singletons. V and J are TRBV12-3 or TRBV12-4 and TRBJ2-1; D gene unclear. The TCR originated in a woman aged 50 to 60 with colorectal cancer. Source material: PBMCs. The CDR3, as DNA: TGTGCCAGCAGCCCTCTCAATGAGCAGTTCTTC. Translating gives CASSPLNEQFF.